This T cell receptor (beta chain) appears in the sequencing data of a study of blood T cell repertoires in COVID-19. On the study more broadly: Samples taken during acute and convalescent COVID-19 were collected in the United States, Italy and Spain. Nucleic acid was either cDNA or gDNA, and it came from T cells, B-cell-depleted T cells, or PBMCs.

In the authors' methods: The authors estimated nucleated cell counts from reference gene primer amplification. TCRdb's copy holds only in-frame clones and misses some; the assay was immunoSEQ multiplex PCR. V, J and clone size were drawn from that table, and D and trimming were deduced from the DNA. The sample has around 80,000 clones; approximately 80% are singletons. The receptor was derived from an elderly man with acute or convalescent COVID-19. What was sequenced was peripheral blood.

The CDR3 is CASSLLQGLSEQYF. In nucleotides, the CDR3 is TGTGCCAGCAGCCTGCTACAGGGGCTAAGTGAGCAGTACTTC. The chain combines TRBV4-2 with TRBJ2-7, with 7 bases identical to TRBD1. V gave up 4 bases and J gave up 7 bases; unmatched junction bases: 10. Germline V CDR1 and CDR2: LGHNA, YNFKEQ. CDR3 length equals 14 residues.